The present T cell receptor beta chain was sequenced within a study of blood T cells in healthy people across ages. A second about 6 to 12 cycle PCR used barcoded and J-beta primers. Using its own MiXCR run on the 5' RACE reads, TCRdb lists one record per CDR3 protein. The data contain some 860,000 distinct CDR3 sequences, 45% to 70% of them singletons. V lost 6 bases and J lost 3, with 18 bases in between. The CDR3 length is 15 residues. The germline CDR1 and CDR2 sequences are DFQATT and SNEGSKA (reference sequence). This chain links TRBV20-1 with TRBJ2-1; the D gene is possibly TRBD2 (5 bases). The sample was blood. This receptor was identified in a man aged 40-50 years in good health. Here the CDR3 reads CSAPPGGSRYNEQFF. As DNA, the CDR3 is TGCAGTGCCCCCCCTGGTGGGAGTCGCTACAATGAGCAGTTCTTC.